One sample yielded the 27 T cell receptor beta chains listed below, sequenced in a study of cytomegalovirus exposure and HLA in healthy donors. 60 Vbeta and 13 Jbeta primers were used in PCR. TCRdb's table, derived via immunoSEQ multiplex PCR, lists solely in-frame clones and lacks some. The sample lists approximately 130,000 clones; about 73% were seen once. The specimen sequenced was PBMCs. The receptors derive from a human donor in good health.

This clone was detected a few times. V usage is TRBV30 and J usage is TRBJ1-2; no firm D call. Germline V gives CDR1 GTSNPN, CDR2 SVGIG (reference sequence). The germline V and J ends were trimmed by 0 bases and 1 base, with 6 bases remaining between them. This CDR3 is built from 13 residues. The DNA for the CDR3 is TGTGCCTGGAGTGTAAGCCTTAACTATGGCTACACCTTC. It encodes CAWSVSLNYGYTF.

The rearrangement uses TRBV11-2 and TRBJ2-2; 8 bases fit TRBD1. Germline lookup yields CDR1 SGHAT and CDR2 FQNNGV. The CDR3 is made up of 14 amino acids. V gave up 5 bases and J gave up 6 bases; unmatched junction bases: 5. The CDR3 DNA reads TGTGCCAGCAGCCAGGACAGGGTTGCCGGGGAGCTGTTTTTT. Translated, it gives CASSQDRVAGELFF.

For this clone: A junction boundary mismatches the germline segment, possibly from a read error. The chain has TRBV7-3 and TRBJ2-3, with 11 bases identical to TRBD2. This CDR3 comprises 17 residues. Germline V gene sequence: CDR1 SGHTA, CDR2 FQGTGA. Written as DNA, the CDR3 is TGTTCCAGCAGCTTATATGGTGATAGCGGGGGGGCGGTTACGCAGTATTTT. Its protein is CSSSLYGDSGGAVTQYF.

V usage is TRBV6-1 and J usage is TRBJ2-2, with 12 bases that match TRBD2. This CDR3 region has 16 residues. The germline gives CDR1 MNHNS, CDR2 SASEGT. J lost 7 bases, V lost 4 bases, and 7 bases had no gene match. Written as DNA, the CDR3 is TGTGCCAGCAGTGCCGCTAGCGGGGGGGTTGGCGGGGAGCTGTTTTTT. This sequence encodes CASSAASGGVGGELFF.

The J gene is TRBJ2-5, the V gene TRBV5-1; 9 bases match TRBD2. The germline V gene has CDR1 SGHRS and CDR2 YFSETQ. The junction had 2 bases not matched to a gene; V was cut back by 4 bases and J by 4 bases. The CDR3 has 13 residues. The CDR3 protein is CASSIAGAETQYF. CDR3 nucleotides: TGCGCCAGCAGCATAGCGGGGGCAGAGACCCAGTACTTC.

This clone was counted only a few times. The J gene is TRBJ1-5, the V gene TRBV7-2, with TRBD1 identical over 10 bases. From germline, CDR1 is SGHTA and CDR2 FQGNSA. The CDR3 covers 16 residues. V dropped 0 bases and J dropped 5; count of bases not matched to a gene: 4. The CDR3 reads CASSLADRGPYQPQHF. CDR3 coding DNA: TGTGCCAGCAGCTTAGCCGACAGGGGGCCCTATCAGCCCCAGCATTTT. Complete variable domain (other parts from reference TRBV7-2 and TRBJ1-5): GAGVSQSPSNKVTEKGKDVELRCDPISGHTALYWYRQSLGQGLEFLIYFQGNSAPDKSGLPSDRFSAERTGGSVSTLTIQRTQQEDSAVYLCASSLADRGPYQPQHFGDGTRLSIL.

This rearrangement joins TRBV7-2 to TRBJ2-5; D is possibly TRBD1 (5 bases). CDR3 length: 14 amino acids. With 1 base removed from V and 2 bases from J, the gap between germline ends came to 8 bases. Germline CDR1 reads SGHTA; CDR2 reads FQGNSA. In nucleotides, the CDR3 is TGTGCCAGCAGCTTAGGGAGACAGCAAGAGACCCAGTACTTC. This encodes CASSLGRQQETQYF. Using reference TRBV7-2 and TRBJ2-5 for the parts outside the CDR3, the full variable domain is GAGVSQSPSNKVTEKGKDVELRCDPISGHTALYWYRQSLGQGLEFLIYFQGNSAPDKSGLPSDRFSAERTGGSVSTLTIQRTQQEDSAVYLCASSLGRQQETQYFGPGTRLLVL.

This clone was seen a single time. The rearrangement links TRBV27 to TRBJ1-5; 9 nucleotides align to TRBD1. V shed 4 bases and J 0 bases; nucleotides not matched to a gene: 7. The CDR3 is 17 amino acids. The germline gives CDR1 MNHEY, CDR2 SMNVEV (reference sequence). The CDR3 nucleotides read TGTGCCAGCAGTTCTACAGGGGGCGGGAATAGCAATCAGCCCCAGCATTTT. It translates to CASSSTGGGNSNQPQHF.

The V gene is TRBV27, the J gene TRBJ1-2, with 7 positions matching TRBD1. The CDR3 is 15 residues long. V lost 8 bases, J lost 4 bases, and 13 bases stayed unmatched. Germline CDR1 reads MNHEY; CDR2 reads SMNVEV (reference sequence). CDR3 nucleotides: TGTGCCAGCGGAACTACAGGGGCCCCCATCTATGGCTACACCTTC. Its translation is CASGTTGAPIYGYTF.

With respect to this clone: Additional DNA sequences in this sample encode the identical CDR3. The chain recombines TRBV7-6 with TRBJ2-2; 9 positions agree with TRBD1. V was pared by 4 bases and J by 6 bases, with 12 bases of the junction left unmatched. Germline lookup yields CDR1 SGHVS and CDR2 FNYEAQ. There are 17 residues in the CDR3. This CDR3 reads CASSYGQGNLRAGELFF. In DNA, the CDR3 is TGTGCCAGCAGCTACGGACAGGGGAACCTTAGGGCCGGGGAGCTGTTTTTT. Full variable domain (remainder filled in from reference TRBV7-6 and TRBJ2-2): GAGVSQSPRYKVTKRGQDVALRCDPISGHVSLYWYRQALGQGPEFLTYFNYEAQQDKSGLPNDRFSAERPEGSISTLTIQRTEQRDSAMYRCASSYGQGNLRAGELFFGEGSRLTVL.

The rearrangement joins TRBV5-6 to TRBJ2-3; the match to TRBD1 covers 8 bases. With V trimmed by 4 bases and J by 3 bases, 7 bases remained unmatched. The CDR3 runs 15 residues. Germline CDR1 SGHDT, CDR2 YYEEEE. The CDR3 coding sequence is TGTGCCAGCAGCCGCGACAGGGGAAAGACAGATACGCAGTATTTT. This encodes CASSRDRGKTDTQYF.

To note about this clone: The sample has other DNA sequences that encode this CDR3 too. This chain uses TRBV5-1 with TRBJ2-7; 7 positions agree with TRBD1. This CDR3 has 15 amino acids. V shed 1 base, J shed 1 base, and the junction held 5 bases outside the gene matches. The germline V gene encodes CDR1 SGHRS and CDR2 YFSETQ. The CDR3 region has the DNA TGCGCCAGCAGCTTGTTGGGACAGAGTTCCTACGAGCAGTACTTC. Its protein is CASSLLGQSSYEQYF. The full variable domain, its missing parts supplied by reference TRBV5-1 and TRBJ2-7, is KAGVTQTPRYLIKTRGQQVTLSCSPISGHRSVSWYQQTPGQGLQFLFEYFSETQRNKGNFPGRFSGRQFSNSRSEMNVSTLELGDSALYLCASSLLGQSSYEQYFGPGTRLTVT.

CDR3 protein: CASSTSGGHRTGELFF. CDR3 in DNA: TGTGCCAGCAGCACCTCGGGGGGGCATCGGACCGGGGAGCTGTTTTTT. V usage is TRBV7-2 and J usage is TRBJ2-2; TRBD2 matches 8 bases. This CDR3 is 16 amino acids long. V lost 5 bases to trimming and J lost 5 bases; unmatched junction nucleotides: 10. CDR1 and CDR2 (germline): SGHTA, FQGNSA. Supplemented by reference TRBV7-2 and TRBJ2-2, the full variable domain reads GAGVSQSPSNKVTEKGKDVELRCDPISGHTALYWYRQSLGQGLEFLIYFQGNSAPDKSGLPSDRFSAERTGGSVSTLTIQRTQQEDSAVYLCASSTSGGHRTGELFFGEGSRLTVL.

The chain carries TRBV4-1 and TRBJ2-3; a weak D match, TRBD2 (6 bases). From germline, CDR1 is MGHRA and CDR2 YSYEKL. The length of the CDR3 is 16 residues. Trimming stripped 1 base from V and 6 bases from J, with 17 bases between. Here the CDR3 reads CASSQVDGRSRDTQYF. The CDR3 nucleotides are TGCGCCAGCAGCCAAGTAGACGGGAGAAGCAGGGATACGCAGTATTTT.

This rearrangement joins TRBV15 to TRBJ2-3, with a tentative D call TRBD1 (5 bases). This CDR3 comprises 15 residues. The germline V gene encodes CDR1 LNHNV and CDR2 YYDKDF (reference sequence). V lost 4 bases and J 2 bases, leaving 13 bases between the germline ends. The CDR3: CATSTQTGSTDTQYF. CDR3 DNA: TGTGCCACCAGCACCCAAACAGGTTCCACAGATACGCAGTATTTT.

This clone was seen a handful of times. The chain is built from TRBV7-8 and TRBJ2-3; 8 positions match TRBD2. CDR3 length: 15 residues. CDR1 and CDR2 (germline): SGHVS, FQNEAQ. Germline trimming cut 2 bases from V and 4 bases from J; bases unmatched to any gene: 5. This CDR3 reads CASSLRLAGSDTQYF. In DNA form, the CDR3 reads TGTGCCAGCAGCTTAAGGCTAGCGGGCTCAGATACGCAGTATTTT.

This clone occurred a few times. The CDR3 reads CASSVTKRAEKLFF. The CDR3 DNA sequence: TGTGCCAGCAGTGTTACTAAGAGGGCTGAAAAACTGTTTTTT. V gene TRBV6-1 combines with J gene TRBJ1-4, with unresolved D. V lost 4 bases to trimming and J lost 7 bases, with 13 bases between them. This CDR3 has 14 residues. Germline lookup yields CDR1 MNHNS and CDR2 SASEGT.

CDR3 DNA: TGTGCCAGCAGCTTAGAGGGCAGGGGGCACGGCTACACCTTC. Translated: CASSLEGRGHGYTF. The gene calls are TRBV7-2 and TRBJ1-2, with 8 bases fitting TRBD1. Germline lookup yields CDR1 SGHTA and CDR2 FQGNSA. This CDR3 spans 14 amino acids. Losses at the gene ends were 1 base for V and 8 bases for J; bases not matched to a gene: 6.

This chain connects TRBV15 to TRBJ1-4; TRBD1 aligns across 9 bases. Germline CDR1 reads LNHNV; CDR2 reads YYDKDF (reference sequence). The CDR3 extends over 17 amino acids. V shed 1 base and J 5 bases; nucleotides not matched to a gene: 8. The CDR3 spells CATSRVGWGTGNEKLFF. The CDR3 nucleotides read TGTGCCACCAGCAGAGTAGGTTGGGGGACAGGGAATGAAAAACTGTTTTTT.

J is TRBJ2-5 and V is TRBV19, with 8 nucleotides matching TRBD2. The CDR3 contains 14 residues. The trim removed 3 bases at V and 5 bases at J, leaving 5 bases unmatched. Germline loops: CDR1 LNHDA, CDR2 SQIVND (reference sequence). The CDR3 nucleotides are TGTGCCAGTAGTATCCGGGGGGGCCGGGAGACCCAGTACTTC. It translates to CASSIRGGRETQYF.

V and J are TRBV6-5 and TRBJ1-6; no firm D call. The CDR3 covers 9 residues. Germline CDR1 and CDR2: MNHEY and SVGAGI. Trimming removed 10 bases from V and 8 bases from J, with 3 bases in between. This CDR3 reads CATDSPLHF. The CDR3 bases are TGTGCCACCGATTCACCCCTCCACTTT.

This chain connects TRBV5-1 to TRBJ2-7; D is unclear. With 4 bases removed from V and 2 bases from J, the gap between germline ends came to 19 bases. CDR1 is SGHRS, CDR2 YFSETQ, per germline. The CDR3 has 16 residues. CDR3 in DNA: TGCGCCAGCAGCCTTAGAGCTATGCAATCTACCTACGAGCAGTACTTC. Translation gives CASSLRAMQSTYEQYF.

The CDR3: CAISEPRLAAHYEQYF. CDR3 sequence (DNA): TGTGCCATCAGTGAGCCTCGACTAGCGGCCCACTACGAGCAGTACTTC. The chain employs TRBV10-3 and TRBJ2-7, with 9 bases lining up with TRBD2. CDR3 length: 16 residues. Trimming cost V 2 bases and J 3 bases; bases outside gene matches: 8. CDR1 is ENHRY, CDR2 SYGVKD, per germline.

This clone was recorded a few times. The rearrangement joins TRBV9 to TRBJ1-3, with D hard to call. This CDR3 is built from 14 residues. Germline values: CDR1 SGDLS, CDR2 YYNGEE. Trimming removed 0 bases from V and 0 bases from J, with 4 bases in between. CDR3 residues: CASSVGASGNTIYF. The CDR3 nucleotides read TGTGCCAGCAGCGTAGGGGCCTCTGGAAACACCATATATTTT.

CDR3 sequence (DNA): TGTGCCAGCAGCGTCATGGGGGGAGGGGTGGCAGATACGCAGTATTTT. This encodes CASSVMGGGVADTQYF. The rearrangement joins TRBV9 to TRBJ2-3, with 7 bases identical to TRBD2. The CDR3 contains 16 residues. V was clipped by 2 bases and J by 4 bases; unmatched bases: 10. Germline assignment: CDR1 SGDLS and CDR2 YYNGEE.

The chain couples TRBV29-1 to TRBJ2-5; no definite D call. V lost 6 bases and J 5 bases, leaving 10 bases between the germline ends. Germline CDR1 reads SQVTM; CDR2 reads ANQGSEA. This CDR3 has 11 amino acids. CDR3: CSVRPRETQYF. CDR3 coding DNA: TGCAGCGTGCGGCCCCGCGAGACCCAGTACTTC.

The CDR3 DNA is TGTGCCAGCAGCGCGAGCGCAAGTTTAGCTAACTATGGCTACACCTTC. It specifies CASSASASLANYGYTF. The gene calls are TRBV11-2 and TRBJ1-2; D is uncertain. V lost 5 bases and J lost 0, with 16 bases in between. In germline, CDR1 is SGHAT, CDR2 FQNNGV. CDR3 length: 16 residues.